These T cell receptor beta chains were read from a single sample in a study of response to subunit inactivated influenza vaccine. TCRdb itself ran the RT-PCR reads through MiXCR, one entry per CDR3 protein. The sample lists hundreds of thousands of distinct CDR3 sequences; 10% to 15% were seen once. The source was non-naive T cells sorted from PBMCs, collected less than 15 days before vaccination. The receptor set was obtained from a man aged 50-60 years who received an inactivated influenza vaccine. Each CDR3 is given with its conserved first and last residue. The D gene is left open where the match is weak. Clone size, where shown, is once, few, many, or a class for clones that have expanded.

length	size	D	V	J	DNA	CDR3
14	many	NA	TRBV5-1	TRBJ2-7	TGCGCCAGCAGCCCCGGGCCCGACTCCTACGAGCAGTACTTC	CASSPGPDSYEQYF
15	few	NA	TRBV5-1	TRBJ2-3	TGCGCCAGCAGCTTGCAAAGGGCTAGCACAGATACGCAGTATTTT	CASSLQRASTDTQYF
15	NA	NA	TRBV6-1	TRBJ2-1	TGTGCCAGCACAAGTGGCCATAGCTCCTACAATGAGCAGTTCTTC	CASTSGHSSYNEQFF
16	many	NA	TRBV6-1	TRBJ1-5	TGTGCCAGCAGGCGTTCGGGAGGTACGCTCCATCAGCCCCAGCATTTT	CASRRSGGTLHQPQHF
12	NA	TRBD2	TRBV19	TRBJ2-4	TGTGCCAGTAGTACTAGCGGGGACCTTCAGTACTTC	CASSTSGDLQYF
16	few	NA	TRBV5-1	TRBJ2-5	TGCGCCAGCAGCGAAGGCATATCGGCTCACCAAGAGACCCAGTACTTC	CASSEGISAHQETQYF
15	many	NA	TRBV5-1	TRBJ1-1	TGCGCCAGCAGCTTGGCCGGGAGTAAGAACACTGAAGCTTTCTTT	CASSLAGSKNTEAFF
13	few	NA	TRBV12-3/TRBV12-4	TRBJ1-2	TGTGCCAGCAGTTCGGGGTTTAACTATGGCTACACCTTC	CASSSGFNYGYTF
14	few	NA	TRBV20-1	TRBJ1-5	TGCAGTGCTACGACGGGAGGTAGCAATCAGCCCCAGCATTTT	CSATTGGSNQPQHF
14	few	TRBD1	TRBV5-1	TRBJ2-5	TGCGCCAGCAGCAAGGGGGACAGTCAAGAGACCCAGTACTTC	CASSKGDSQETQYF
19	few	NA	TRBV18	TRBJ2-2	TGTGCCAGCTCACCACCACCACTTCGGACGGTTTCGAACACCGGGGAGCTGTTTTTT	CASSPPPLRTVSNTGELFF
14	many	NA	TRBV5-6	TRBJ2-5	TGTGCCAGCAGCTTGTTTGGGGCCCAAGAGACCCAGTACTTC	CASSLFGAQETQYF
13	few	NA	TRBV28	TRBJ1-2	TGTGCCAGCATCTCTGGTCTGGCGCGCGGCTACACCTTC	CASISGLARGYTF
16	few	TRBD1	TRBV12-3/TRBV12-4	TRBJ1-5	TGTGCCAGCAGTTTTATGCGACAGGGGGCAGGTCAGCCCCAGCATTTT	CASSFMRQGAGQPQHF
15	many	TRBD1	TRBV9	TRBJ2-1	TGTGCCAGCAGCGTAGAAGGACAGGGGTTCAATGAGCAGTTCTTC	CASSVEGQGFNEQFF
14	NA	NA	TRBV20-1	TRBJ2-3	TGCAGTGCTCGGACAGAGTCTAGCACAGATACGCAGTATTTT	CSARTESSTDTQYF
15	NA	NA	TRBV2	TRBJ2-3	TGTGCCAGCCAGACCTGGGAACATAGCACAGATACGCAGTATTTT	CASQTWEHSTDTQYF
15	NA	TRBD1	TRBV12-3/TRBV12-4	TRBJ2-1	TGTGCCAGCAGTCAGGCGACAGGGATTGACAATGAGCAGTTCTTC	CASSQATGIDNEQFF
15	many	NA	TRBV29-1	TRBJ2-5	TGCAGCGTTGAAAACCCAAGGGGAATTGGGGAGACCCAGTACTTC	CSVENPRGIGETQYF
13	NA	TRBD2	TRBV7-8	TRBJ2-5	TGTGCCAGCAGACAAGGTGGGGGGGTCGTCCAGTACTTC	CASRQGGGVVQYF
13	once	NA	TRBV7-9	TRBJ2-4	TGTGCCAGCAGCTTAGACAGCCAAAACATTCAGTACTTC	CASSLDSQNIQYF
14	few	NA	TRBV28	TRBJ1-5	TGTGCCAGCAGTCCCTCCTTAGGCGATCAGCCCCAGCATTTT	CASSPSLGDQPQHF
18	many	TRBD1	TRBV10-3	TRBJ2-2	TGTGCCATCAGTGAGTCTGGGGACAGGAGACCGTCCACCGGGGAGCTGTTTTTT	CAISESGDRRPSTGELFF
14	few	TRBD2	TRBV12-3/TRBV12-4	TRBJ2-7	TGTGCCAGCAGTCCGCCTAGCGGGAACTACGAGCAGTACTTC	CASSPPSGNYEQYF
16	many	NA	TRBV4-3	TRBJ1-2	TGCGCCAGCAGCCACGCAATGGGGCCCCGGGGCTATGGCTACACCTTC	CASSHAMGPRGYGYTF
16	NA	NA	TRBV7-2	TRBJ1-3	TGTGCCAGCAGCTTGGGATTTCAGAGCTCTGGAAACACCATATATTTT	CASSLGFQSSGNTIYF
14	few	TRBD1	TRBV5-1	TRBJ1-1	TGCGCCAGCAGGGGACAGACCATGAACACTGAAGCTTTCTTT	CASRGQTMNTEAFF
12	few	NA	TRBV24-1	TRBJ2-1	TGTGCCTCCCCGACGGGGGAGATGGAGCAGTTCTTC	CASPTGEMEQFF
14	NA	NA	TRBV20-1	TRBJ2-7	TGCAGTGCTAGAGAGGGAAGTGGAGGCTACGAGCAGTACTTC	CSAREGSGGYEQYF
15	NA	NA	TRBV5-4	TRBJ1-1	TGTGCCAGCAGCCCTGGGGCAGCAATGAACACTGAAGCTTTCTTT	CASSPGAAMNTEAFF
13	NA	TRBD1	TRBV12-3/TRBV12-4	TRBJ1-2	TGTGCCAGCAGGGTCGCGACAGGGGGTGGCTACACCTTC	CASRVATGGGYTF
14	few	TRBD1	TRBV7-9	TRBJ1-4	TGTGCCAGCAGCTGGACAGGAACTAATGAAAAACTGTTTTTT	CASSWTGTNEKLFF
16	NA	NA	TRBV25-1	TRBJ2-6	TGTGCCAGCAGTGAACACGGAGTCTCTGGGGCCAACGCCCTGACTTTC	CASSEHGVSGANALTF
16	many	TRBD2	TRBV5-1	TRBJ2-2	TGCGCCAGCAGCTTGGATGGCGGGAGGAACACCGGGGAGCTGTTTTTT	CASSLDGGRNTGELFF
15	many	NA	TRBV5-5	TRBJ2-3	TGTGCCAGCAGCTTAAGCTTCTCGAGCACAGATACGCAGTATTTT	CASSLSFSSTDTQYF
17	few	NA	TRBV12-3/TRBV12-4	TRBJ2-2	TGTGCCAGCAGTTTTGGGGGTGGGGGGCCGAGGACCGGGGAGCTGTTTTTT	CASSFGGGGPRTGELFF
13	NA	NA	TRBV19	TRBJ2-5	TGTGCCAGTAGTATAGGTTCTGGAGAGACCCAGTACTTC	CASSIGSGETQYF
15	many	TRBD2	TRBV5-1	TRBJ2-2	TGCGCCAGCACCGGACTAGCGGAGAACACCGGGGAGCTGTTTTTT	CASTGLAENTGELFF
14	NA	TRBD1	TRBV19	TRBJ2-7	TGTGCCAGTTCCCGACAGGGAAAGGACTACGAGCAGTACTTC	CASSRQGKDYEQYF
17	few	NA	TRBV11-2	TRBJ2-1	TGTGCCAGCAGCTTAGATTGGGGGGGCTTAGGATACAATGAGCAGTTCTTC	CASSLDWGGLGYNEQFF
17	few	TRBD1	TRBV6-5	TRBJ2-3	TGTGCCAGCAGTTTCCCCTCAGACAGGGGGAAAACAGATACGCAGTATTTT	CASSFPSDRGKTDTQYF
15	NA	TRBD2	TRBV7-9	TRBJ2-1	TGTGCCAGCAGCTTTCTCAGCGGGAGTGGCAATGAGCAGTTCTTC	CASSFLSGSGNEQFF
15	many	NA	TRBV4-1	TRBJ1-2	TGCGCCAGCAGCCAAGGGACAAACAGGGACGGCGGCTACACCTTC	CASSQGTNRDGGYTF
14	few	NA	TRBV28	TRBJ1-1	TGTGCCAGCAGTTTATCAACAGTGAACACTGAAGCTTTCTTT	CASSLSTVNTEAFF
16	few	NA	TRBV27	TRBJ2-3	TGTGCCAGCAGTTTGGGATATGTCACGTCCTCAGATACGCAGTATTTT	CASSLGYVTSSDTQYF
14	NA	NA	TRBV9	TRBJ1-6	TGTGCCAGCAGCGCCCGGGACGGGAATTCACCCCTCCACTTT	CASSARDGNSPLHF